The entry below describes one TCR beta chain. CD45RO-negative cells were positively selected for CCR7, leaving out terminally differentiated effector memory CD45RA+ cells. Among the donors, all were Caucasian adults who lived in Nashville, Tennessee. The V end was cut by 6 bases, the J end by 4 bases, with 15 bases between. The germline gives CDR1 SNHLY, CDR2 FYNNEI. This CDR3 has 14 amino acids. This entry belongs to a study of shared clonotypes between healthy human individuals. The DNA input per sorted-subset replicate PCR was about 0.2 ug, corresponding to some 30,000 T cell genomes. Profiled with immunoSEQ multiplex PCR; TCRdb holds only in-frame clones, not every one. The data hold some 1,900,000 clones, with around 96% observed a single time.

The TCR sequence derives from a man between 18 and 29 years old in good health. The sample taken for sequencing was naive CD8+ T cells sorted from blood. J is TRBJ1-2 and V is TRBV2, with D possibly TRBD1 on 5 matching bases. The CDR3 is CASREEIGTYGYTF. The DNA of the CDR3 is TGTGCCAGCAGGGAGGAGATCGGGACCTATGGCTACACCTTC.